This T cell receptor beta chain was sequenced in a study of cytomegalovirus exposure and HLA in healthy donors. Turning to the study itself: The early release's HLA-typed donors yielded roughly 85 million unique TCRs.

The PCR had 60 Vbeta and 13 Jbeta primers. The repertoire was sequenced with immunoSEQ multiplex PCR; TCRdb's copy has only in-frame clones and lacks some. The sample has roughly 60,000 clones; approximately 75% are singletons. The junction had 7 bases not matched to a gene; V was cut back by 1 base and J by 7 bases. CDR3 length equals 16 residues. Germline V lookup: CDR1 MNHEY, CDR2 SMNVEV (reference sequence). Sequencing was performed on PBMCs. This chain links TRBV27 with TRBJ1-5, with TRBD1 matching 10 bases. The receptor was derived from a woman in her twenties or thirties in good health and CMV-seronegative. The CDR3 loop reads CASSLYGTGEGQPQHF. DNA of the CDR3: TGTGCCAGCAGTTTATACGGGACAGGGGAAGGGCAGCCCCAGCATTTT.